This TCR beta chain was identified in a study of CD8+CD57+ T cells in acquired aplastic anemia. This clonotype was seen only a few times. Using genomic DNA as the template, TCR beta VDJ and CDR3 profiling was carried out. MiXCR was run by TCRdb on the reads, yielding one entry per CDR3 protein. The table includes around 250,000 distinct CDR3 sequences, about 80% detected once. Patients picked for sequencing had shown CD8+CD57+ cell expansion detected by flow cytometry. Trimming removed 5 bases at V and 10 bases at J, with 21 bases between. The CDR3 length is 14 residues. Germline loops: CDR1 LNHNV, CDR2 YYDKDF (reference sequence).

This TCR was sampled from a human donor with aplastic anemia. Input material: sorted CD4+, CD8+, or CD8+CD57+ T cells (not recorded which) from PBMCs. The chain links TRBV15 to TRBJ2-7; D might be TRBD2 (5 bases). CDR3 protein: CATSGGSEQDAQYF. CDR3 bases: TGTGCCACCAGCGGAGGCAGCGAGCAAGACGCCCAGTACTTC.